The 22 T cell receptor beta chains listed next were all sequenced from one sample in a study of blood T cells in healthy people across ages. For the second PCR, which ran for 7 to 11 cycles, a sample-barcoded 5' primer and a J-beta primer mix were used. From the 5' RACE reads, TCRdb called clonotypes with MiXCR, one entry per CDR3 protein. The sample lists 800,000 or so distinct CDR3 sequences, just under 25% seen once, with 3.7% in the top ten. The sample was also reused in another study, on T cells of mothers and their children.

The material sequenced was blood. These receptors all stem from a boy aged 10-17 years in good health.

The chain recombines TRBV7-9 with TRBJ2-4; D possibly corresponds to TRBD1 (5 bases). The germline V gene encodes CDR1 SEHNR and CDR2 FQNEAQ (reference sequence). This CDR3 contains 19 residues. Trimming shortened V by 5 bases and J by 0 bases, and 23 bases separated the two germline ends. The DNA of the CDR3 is TGTGCCAGCAGCCATCCGCGGAGACAGACAGTCCTAGCCAAAAACATTCAGTACTTC. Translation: CASSHPRRQTVLAKNIQYF.

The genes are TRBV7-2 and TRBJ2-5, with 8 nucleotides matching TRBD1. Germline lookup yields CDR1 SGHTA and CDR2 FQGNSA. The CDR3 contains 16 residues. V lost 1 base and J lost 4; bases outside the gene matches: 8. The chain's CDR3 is CASSLGPGGSVETQYF. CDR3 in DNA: TGTGCCAGCAGCTTAGGTCCAGGGGGCTCGGTAGAGACCCAGTACTTC.

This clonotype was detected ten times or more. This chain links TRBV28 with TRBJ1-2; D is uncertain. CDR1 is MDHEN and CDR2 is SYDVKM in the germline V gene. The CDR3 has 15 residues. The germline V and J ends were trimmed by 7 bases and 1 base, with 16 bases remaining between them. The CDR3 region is CASINSGVVNYGYTF. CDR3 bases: TGTGCCAGCATCAACTCCGGGGTAGTTAACTATGGCTACACCTTC.

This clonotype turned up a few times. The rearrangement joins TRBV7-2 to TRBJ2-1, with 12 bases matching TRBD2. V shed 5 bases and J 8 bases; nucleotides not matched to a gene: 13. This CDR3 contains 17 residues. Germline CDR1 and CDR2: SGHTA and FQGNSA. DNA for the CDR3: TGTGCCAGCAGCATTACCCTAGCGGGAGGGCCGAGGGATGAGCAGTTCTTC. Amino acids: CASSITLAGGPRDEQFF.

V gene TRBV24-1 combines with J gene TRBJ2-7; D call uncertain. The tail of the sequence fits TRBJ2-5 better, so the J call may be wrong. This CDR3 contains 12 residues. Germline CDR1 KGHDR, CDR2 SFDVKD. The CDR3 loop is CATSDFSETQYF. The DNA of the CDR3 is TGTGCCACCAGTGATTTCTCGGAGACCCAGTACTTC.

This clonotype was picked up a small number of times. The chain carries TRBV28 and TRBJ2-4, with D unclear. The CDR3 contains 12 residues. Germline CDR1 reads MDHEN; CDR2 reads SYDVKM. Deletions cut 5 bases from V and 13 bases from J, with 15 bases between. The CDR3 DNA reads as TGTGCCAGCAGTCAAAATACCGCAATACAGTACTTC. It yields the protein CASSQNTAIQYF.

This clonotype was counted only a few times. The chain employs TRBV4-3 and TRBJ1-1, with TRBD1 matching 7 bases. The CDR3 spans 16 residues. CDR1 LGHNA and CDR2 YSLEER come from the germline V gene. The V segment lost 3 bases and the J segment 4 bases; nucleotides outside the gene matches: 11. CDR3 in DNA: TGCGCCAGCAGCCATTCTCACAGGGGTACTGTCACTGAAGCTTTCTTT. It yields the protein CASSHSHRGTVTEAFF.

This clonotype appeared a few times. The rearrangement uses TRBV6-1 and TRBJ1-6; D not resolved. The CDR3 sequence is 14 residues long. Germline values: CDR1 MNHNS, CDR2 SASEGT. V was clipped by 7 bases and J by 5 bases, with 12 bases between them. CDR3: CASTVVDHNSPLHF. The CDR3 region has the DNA TGTGCCAGCACCGTCGTCGATCATAATTCACCCCTCCACTTT.

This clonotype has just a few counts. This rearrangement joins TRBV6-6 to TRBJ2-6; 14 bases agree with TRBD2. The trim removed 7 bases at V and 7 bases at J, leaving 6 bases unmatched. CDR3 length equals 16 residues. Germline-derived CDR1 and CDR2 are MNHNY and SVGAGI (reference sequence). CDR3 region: CASILTSGRAANVLTF. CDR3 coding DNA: TGTGCCAGCATCCTGACTAGCGGGAGGGCCGCCAACGTCCTGACTTTC.

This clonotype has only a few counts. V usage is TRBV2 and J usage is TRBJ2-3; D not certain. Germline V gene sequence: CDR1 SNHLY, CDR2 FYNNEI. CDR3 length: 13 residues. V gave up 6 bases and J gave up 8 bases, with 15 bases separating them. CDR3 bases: TGTGCCAGCAGCCAGATGGACCGGGCTACGCAGTATTTT. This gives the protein CASSQMDRATQYF.

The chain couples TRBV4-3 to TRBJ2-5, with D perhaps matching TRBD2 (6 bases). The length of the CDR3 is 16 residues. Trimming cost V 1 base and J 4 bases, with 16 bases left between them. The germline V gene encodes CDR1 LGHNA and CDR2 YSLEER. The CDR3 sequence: CASSQVARGTAETQYF. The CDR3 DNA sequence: TGCGCCAGCAGCCAAGTAGCGAGAGGGACTGCAGAGACCCAGTACTTC.

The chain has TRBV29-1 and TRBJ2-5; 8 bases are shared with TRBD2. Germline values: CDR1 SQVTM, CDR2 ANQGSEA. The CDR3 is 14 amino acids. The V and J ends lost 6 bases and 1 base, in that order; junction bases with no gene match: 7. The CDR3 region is CSVVLADLQETQYF. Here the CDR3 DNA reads TGCAGCGTCGTACTAGCGGACCTCCAAGAGACCCAGTACTTC.

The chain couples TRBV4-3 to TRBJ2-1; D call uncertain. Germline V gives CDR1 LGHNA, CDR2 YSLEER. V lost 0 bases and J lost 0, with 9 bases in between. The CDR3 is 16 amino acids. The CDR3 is CASSQDSKSSYNEQFF. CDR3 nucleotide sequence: TGCGCCAGCAGCCAAGATTCCAAAAGCTCCTACAATGAGCAGTTCTTC.

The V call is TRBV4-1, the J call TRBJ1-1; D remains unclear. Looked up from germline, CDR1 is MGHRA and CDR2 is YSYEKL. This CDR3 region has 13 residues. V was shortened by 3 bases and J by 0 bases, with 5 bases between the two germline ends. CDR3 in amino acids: CASSHPLNTEAFF. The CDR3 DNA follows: TGCGCCAGCAGCCATCCTTTGAACACTGAAGCTTTCTTT.

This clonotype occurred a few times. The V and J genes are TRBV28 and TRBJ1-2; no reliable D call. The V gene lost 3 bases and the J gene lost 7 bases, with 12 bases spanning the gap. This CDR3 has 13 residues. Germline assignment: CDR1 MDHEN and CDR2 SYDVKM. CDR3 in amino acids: CASSLSHGGGYTF. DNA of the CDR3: TGTGCCAGCAGTTTGTCTCATGGTGGTGGCTACACCTTC.

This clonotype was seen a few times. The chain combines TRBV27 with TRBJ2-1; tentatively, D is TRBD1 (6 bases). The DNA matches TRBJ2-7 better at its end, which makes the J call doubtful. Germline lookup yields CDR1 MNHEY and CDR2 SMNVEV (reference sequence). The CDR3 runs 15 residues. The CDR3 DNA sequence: TGTGCCAGCAGCATTAGACAGGTCACACCCTACGAGCAGTACTTC. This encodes CASSIRQVTPYEQYF.

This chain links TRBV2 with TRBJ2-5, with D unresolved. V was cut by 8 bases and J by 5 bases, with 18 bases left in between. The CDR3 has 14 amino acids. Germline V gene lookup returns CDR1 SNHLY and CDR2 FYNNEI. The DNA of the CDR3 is TGTGCCAGCCGTTGGCAACTCCTAGGGGAGACCCAGTACTTC. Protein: CASRWQLLGETQYF.

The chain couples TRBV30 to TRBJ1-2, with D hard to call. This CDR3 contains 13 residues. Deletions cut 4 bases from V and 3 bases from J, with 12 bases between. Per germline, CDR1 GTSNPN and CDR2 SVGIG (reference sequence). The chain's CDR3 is CAWTKDGYYGYTF. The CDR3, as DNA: TGTGCCTGGACGAAAGACGGCTACTATGGCTACACCTTC.

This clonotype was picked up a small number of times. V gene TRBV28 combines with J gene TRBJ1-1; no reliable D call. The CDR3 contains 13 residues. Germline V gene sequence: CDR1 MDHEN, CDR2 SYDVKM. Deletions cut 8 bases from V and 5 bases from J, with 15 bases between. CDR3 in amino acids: CASVIGLGTEAFF. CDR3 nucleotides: TGTGCCAGCGTCATCGGGTTAGGGACTGAAGCTTTCTTT.

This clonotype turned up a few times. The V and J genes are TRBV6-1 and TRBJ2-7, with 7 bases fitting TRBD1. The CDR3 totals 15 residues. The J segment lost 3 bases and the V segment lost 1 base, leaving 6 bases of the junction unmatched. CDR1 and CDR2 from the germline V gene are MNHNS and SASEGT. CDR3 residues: CASSEELGGSYEQYF. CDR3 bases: TGTGCCAGCAGTGAAGAGCTAGGGGGCAGCTACGAGCAGTACTTC.

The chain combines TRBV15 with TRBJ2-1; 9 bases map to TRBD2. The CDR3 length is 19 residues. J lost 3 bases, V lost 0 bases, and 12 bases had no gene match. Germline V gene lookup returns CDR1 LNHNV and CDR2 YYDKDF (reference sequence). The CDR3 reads CATSRDPHEAGGYYNEQFF. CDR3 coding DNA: TGTGCCACCAGCAGAGATCCGCACGAAGCGGGAGGATACTACAATGAGCAGTTCTTC.

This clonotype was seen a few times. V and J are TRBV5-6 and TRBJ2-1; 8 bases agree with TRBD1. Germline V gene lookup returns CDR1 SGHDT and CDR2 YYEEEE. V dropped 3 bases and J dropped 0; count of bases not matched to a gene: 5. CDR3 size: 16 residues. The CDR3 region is CASSYWTGSSYNEQFF. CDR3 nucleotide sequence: TGTGCCAGCAGCTATTGGACAGGGAGCTCCTACAATGAGCAGTTCTTC.